These 8 T cell receptor beta chains were all obtained from the same sample, sequenced in a study of cytomegalovirus exposure and HLA in healthy donors. The PCR contained 60 Vbeta and 13 Jbeta primers. The table came from immunoSEQ multiplex PCR; TCRdb's copy has only in-frame clones and leaves some out. This sample yields around 150,000 clones, of which about two thirds are seen a single time; around 2.5% belongs to the top ten. Material for sequencing was PBMCs. Receptor source: a woman aged 40-49 years in good health and CMV-seronegative.

The chain combines TRBV19 with TRBJ2-1; 7 bases map to TRBD2. The V and J ends lost 4 bases and 1 base, in that order; junction bases with no gene match: 4. From germline, CDR1 is LNHDA and CDR2 SQIVND (reference sequence). This CDR3 has 15 residues. CDR3 region: CASSKGLGSYNEQFF. The CDR3 region has the DNA TGTGCCAGTAGTAAAGGACTAGGTTCCTACAATGAGCAGTTCTTC.

V usage is TRBV7-2 and J usage is TRBJ1-6; unclear D gene. The CDR3 extends over 15 amino acids. The germline V and J ends were trimmed by 6 bases and 0 bases, with 9 bases remaining between them. From germline, CDR1 is SGHTA and CDR2 FQGNSA. Here the CDR3 reads CASSAGSSYNSPLHF. For the CDR3, the DNA is TGTGCCAGCAGTGCCGGGAGCTCCTATAATTCACCCCTCCACTTT.

The chain combines TRBV5-1 with TRBJ2-7, with unresolved D. CDR3 length: 14 residues. Germline V gene sequence: CDR1 SGHRS, CDR2 YFSETQ. V was clipped by 0 bases and J by 2 bases, with 9 bases between them. DNA for the CDR3: TGCGCCAGCAGCTTGGTCGTCTCCCCCTACGAGCAGTACTTC. It translates to CASSLVVSPYEQYF.

V usage is TRBV19 and J usage is TRBJ1-1, with D hard to call. Germline V gene sequence: CDR1 LNHDA, CDR2 SQIVND (reference sequence). Trimming took off 4 bases at V and 2 bases at J, with 14 bases between the two ends. This CDR3 comprises 15 residues. CDR3 in DNA: TGTGCCAGTAGTAAGGTTCGGGGAGGTAACACTGAAGCTTTCTTT. Translated: CASSKVRGGNTEAFF.

The rearrangement links TRBV6-5 to TRBJ1-1; D is ambiguous. Germline V CDR1 and CDR2: MNHEY, SVGAGI. V dropped 0 bases and J dropped 11 bases, with 16 bases sitting between them. The CDR3 extends over 14 amino acids. The CDR3 DNA follows: TGTGCCAGCAGTTACTCGAGCGGTAGGATGGGTGCTTTCTTT. Translated, it gives CASSYSSGRMGAFF.

This chain joins TRBV11-2 and TRBJ2-7; 11 bases are shared with TRBD2. CDR1 and CDR2 (germline): SGHAT, FQNNGV. The length of the CDR3 is 15 residues. Trimming at V came to 6 bases and at J to 2 bases, leaving 6 bases not matched to a gene. The CDR3 loop is CASRSSGGQTYEQYF. In nucleotides, the CDR3 is TGTGCCAGCAGGTCTAGCGGGGGGCAGACCTACGAGCAGTACTTC.

This clone has a single count. The V gene is TRBV5-4, the J gene TRBJ1-2, with 8 nucleotides matching TRBD1. V shed 0 bases and J 2 bases; nucleotides not matched to a gene: 6. This CDR3 contains 16 residues. Germline lookup yields CDR1 SGHNT and CDR2 YYREEE (reference sequence). Written as DNA, the CDR3 is TGTGCCAGCAGCTTGGAAGTGGCAGGGGGCAACTATGGCTACACCTTC. Translation gives CASSLEVAGGNYGYTF.

V usage is TRBV28 and J usage is TRBJ2-7, with a tentative D call TRBD2 (5 bases). Germline lookup yields CDR1 MDHEN and CDR2 SYDVKM. This CDR3 is built from 13 residues. V was pared by 6 bases and J by 3 bases, with 12 bases between. The CDR3, as DNA: TGTGCCAGCAGCCTGACTAAGAACTACGAGCAGTACTTC. It specifies CASSLTKNYEQYF.